The clone carrying this T cell receptor beta chain was detected only once. What it recognizes is unknown. TCRdb re-analysed the reads in MiXCR, keeping a single row per CDR3 protein. This table has around 450,000 distinct CDR3 sequences, about a third appearing once. Trimming cost V 5 bases and J 2 bases, with 12 bases left between them. Germline V gene data show CDR1 as LNHDA and CDR2 as SQIVND (reference sequence). The CDR3 is 14 residues long. The sample comes from a study of T cell repertoires in cytomegalovirus infection. Notes on the study in general: Summed frequency of shared TCR beta families picked out CMV carriers who also had the relevant HLA. Clonotypes of TCR beta that were HLA-C-restricted and CMV-specific dominated the ex vivo response.

This clonotype was sampled from a human donor in good health (CMV status not recorded). Some clones in this sample may be carry-over from other donors' samples. The chain combines TRBV19 with TRBJ1-2; D is possibly TRBD1 (6 bases). The sequenced sample consisted of PBMCs. The CDR3, as DNA: TGTGCCAGTAGTGTCGACAGGATGAACTATGGCTACACCTTC. It specifies CASSVDRMNYGYTF.